This T cell receptor (beta chain) was documented in a study of CXCR3-negative and CXCR3-positive naive CD8 T cells (dated by TCRdb to about 2019). Broadly, across the study: In total, 130 million to 150 million TRB reads were obtained, which works out to roughly 1.5 +/- 0.3 million reads per library. The diversity and physicochemical repertoire analyses included around 10 donors pooled from two independent experiments. For the TRBV-TRBJ cluster analysis, the naive subsets came from about five donors, while the memory cells came from 3 donors. The paper as a whole reports these results and caveats: Surface CD5, linked to self-reactivity in mice, was comparable between naive subsets; TCR interaction strength was therefore also inferred from TRB CDR3 physicochemical properties. Within the same donor, TRBV-TRBJ usage looked similar between naive CXCR3-negative and CXCR3-positive cells, but memory cells had distinct patterns. TRB CDR3s from CXCR3-positive naive cells showed higher hydrophobicity (lower Kidera factor 4), lower energy, and higher strength and volume indices than CXCR3-negative naive cells. Repertoire diversity was comparably high in both naive subsets but much lower in memory CD8+ T cells. CXCR3 expression partially decreased after cryopreservation, so most assays used freshly isolated PBMCs.

Sequencing took place on a NextSeq 550. The Human TCR Profiling Kit (MiLaboratory) was used to make UMI-labeled 5' RACE TRB cDNA libraries. cDNA synthesis used the entire amount of extracted RNA, and PCR amplification then used the entire amount of cDNA produced. The libraries were made side by side, with each library going through the same number of PCR cycles. In the paper's pipeline: About 50,000 +/- 10,000 unique UMI-labeled TRB cDNA molecules per library were extracted with MIGEC and MiXCR, with at least two reads per UMI required. An average of around 40,000 +/- 10,000 functional in-frame TRB CDR3 nucleotide clonotypes without stop codons was found per library. After each sample was downsampled to 5000 UMI-labeled TRB molecules, VDJtools was used to calculate diversity metrics such as normalized Shannon-Wiener and Chao1. VDJtools was used to calculate clonotype-size-weighted physicochemical properties of the central five CDR3 residues, namely interaction energy, strength, volume and Kidera factor 4. Each entry corresponds to one CDR3 protein sequence from reads that TCRdb reprocessed, and DNA is not given. TCRdb, not the original authors, processed these V and J calls. The table held for this sample gives around 60,000 distinct CDR3 sequences. Jointly, the top ten make up about 0.57% of the sample.

For each CD8+ T cell subset, flow sorting was done in triplicate, and a few hundred thousand cells per subset went directly into RLT lysis buffer. To exclude memory contaminants, naive CD8+ T cells were stringently defined as CD45RO-CCR7+CD27+CD95-. Using standard density gradient centrifugation, peripheral blood mononuclear cells were isolated from buffy coats. Naive CXCR3-negative and CXCR3-positive CD8+ T cells were flow-sorted using a FACSAria III. Total RNA was extracted from sorted cells with an RNeasy Mini Kit. A remark on this clonotype: The antigen it binds to is not known.

As encoded in the germline V gene, CDR1 is SGDLS while CDR2 is YYNGEE. The CDR3 goes from the cysteine to the phenylalanine over 15 residues. No nucleotide data were recorded. Sequencing used naive CXCR3+ CD8+ T cells from blood. The sample's cell subset or site, from its label and the paper: CD45RO-CCR7+CD27+CD95- naive CD8+ T cells expressing CXCR3 (TNR3+). The sequence links TRBV9 to TRBJ1-5; TCRdb outputs TRBD1, but without DNA this stays unchecked. This clonotype was sampled from a human donor in good health. Some clones in this sample may be carry-over from other donors' samples. The CDR3 has the sequence CASSIAGGSNQPQHF. Extended through the reference TRBV9 and TRBJ1-5 proteins, this CDR3 yields the full variable domain: DSGVTQTPKHLITATGQRVTLRCSPRSGDLSVYWYQQSLDQGLQFLIQYYNGEERAKGNILERFSAQQFPDLHSELNLSSLELGDSALYFCASSIAGGSNQPQHFGDGTRLSIL.